This T cell receptor beta chain was captured by sequencing in a study of Graves' ophthalmopathy and Graves' hyperthyroidism. This clonotype was seen repeatedly, ten times or more. The authors amplified TCR beta CDR3 regions from RNA transcripts. RT-PCR with HTBI primers came first, then second-round multiplex PCR. TCRdb recomputed calls from the multiplex PCR reads with MiXCR, one row per CDR3 protein. The data contain some 350,000 distinct CDR3 sequences, about 18% of them seen just once; the ten biggest clones take up 2.4%. CDR3 length: 17 residues. Germline assignment: CDR1 DFQATT and CDR2 SNEGSKA (reference sequence). V was clipped by 6 bases and J by 2 bases; unmatched bases: 13.

The sequenced sample was peripheral blood. The chain is built from TRBV20-1 and TRBJ2-2, with 9 nucleotides matching TRBD2. This receptor was taken from an adult woman with stable Graves' hyperthyroidism. The CDR3 region has the DNA TGCAGTGCAACCGTGGGTAGCGGGAGCCTCAACACCGGGGAGCTGTTTTTT. Its translation: CSATVGSGSLNTGELFF.